The 26 T cell receptor beta chains below were found in one sample sequenced in a study of blood T cells in healthy people across ages. PCR was performed a second time for roughly 7 to 12 cycles using a sample-barcoded 5' primer and a J-beta primer mix. TCRdb re-analysed the 5' RACE reads in MiXCR, keeping a single row per CDR3 protein. This table has 550,000 to 650,000 distinct CDR3 sequences, approximately 26% appearing once. The data also belong to a second study, concerning T cells of mothers and their children.

The sequenced material came from blood. The origin of the receptors is a boy aged 2 to 10 in good health.

The chain uses TRBV27 and TRBJ2-3; no clear D gene. The CDR3 is 13 amino acids. V was clipped by 5 bases and J by 7 bases, with 13 bases between them. Germline V gives CDR1 MNHEY, CDR2 SMNVEV (reference sequence). CDR3 DNA: TGTGCCAGCAGTCCCTTTAGGGAAAATACGCAGTATTTT. This codes for CASSPFRENTQYF.

This clonotype has ten or more counts. Its ends do not fully match the called genes, so a read error is possible. The rearrangement uses TRBV7-7 and TRBJ2-5; D is undetermined. The germline gives CDR1 SSHAT, CDR2 FNYEAQ (reference sequence). The length of the CDR3 is 13 residues. The CDR3 here is CASSFTDQETQYF. Written as DNA, the CDR3 is TGTGCTAGCAGCTTTACGGACCAAGAGACCCAGTACTTC.

This rearrangement joins TRBV7-2 to TRBJ1-1, with D unclear. The CDR3 consists of 13 residues. Deletions cut 3 bases from V and 1 base from J, with 6 bases between. CDR1 is SGHTA, CDR2 FQGNSA, per germline. The CDR3 nucleotides are TGTGCCAGCAGCTTCAACCAGAACACTGAAGCTTTCTTT. Residues: CASSFNQNTEAFF.

J is TRBJ2-3 and V is TRBV13, with no clear D. The V end lost 2 bases, the J end lost 0 bases, and 9 bases lay between the germline ends. This CDR3 contains 15 residues. Germline CDR1 is PRHDT and CDR2 is FYEKMQ (reference sequence). In nucleotides, the CDR3 is TGTGCCAGCAGCTTACTCGGCTCTAGCACAGATACGCAGTATTTT. Protein product: CASSLLGSSTDTQYF.

This chain connects TRBV7-2 to TRBJ2-5; 8 bases match TRBD1. Germline-derived CDR1 and CDR2 are SGHTA and FQGNSA. The J segment lost 11 bases and the V segment lost 3 bases, leaving 8 bases of the junction unmatched. This CDR3 is built from 13 residues. The CDR3 spells CASSFGTGKEQYF. The DNA for the CDR3 is TGTGCCAGCAGCTTCGGGACAGGAAAAGAGCAGTACTTC.

The chain has TRBV4-3 and TRBJ1-4; a possible D gene is TRBD1 (5 bases). Trimming removed 1 base from V and 3 bases from J, with 9 bases in between. This CDR3 comprises 15 residues. CDR1 and CDR2 (germline): LGHNA, YSLEER. CDR3 amino acids: CASSQGGSPNEKLFF. In DNA form, the CDR3 reads TGCGCCAGCAGCCAAGGGGGGTCCCCTAATGAAAAACTGTTTTTT.

V and J are TRBV7-2 and TRBJ2-1; TRBD2 agrees at 13 bases. Germline V gene data show CDR1 as SGHTA and CDR2 as FQGNSA. The length of the CDR3 is 15 residues. V lost 4 bases to trimming and J lost 8 bases; unmatched junction nucleotides: 5. The CDR3 region is CASSSTSGRGYEQFF. The DNA of the CDR3 is TGTGCCAGCAGCTCCACTAGCGGGAGGGGGTATGAGCAGTTCTTC.

This rearrangement joins TRBV4-2 to TRBJ2-7; TRBD2 is a possible D gene (5 bases). The CDR3 covers 15 residues. Trimming shortened V by 1 base and J by 4 bases, and 14 bases separated the two germline ends. Germline CDR1 LGHNA, CDR2 YNFKEQ. The CDR3 coding sequence is TGTGCCAGCAGCCAAGGGGGAGACAACGGTTACGAGCAGTACTTC. Its translation: CASSQGGDNGYEQYF.

This chain connects TRBV20-1 to TRBJ1-1; D gene unclear. Germline CDR1 reads DFQATT; CDR2 reads SNEGSKA (reference sequence). The CDR3 spans 14 residues. V was cut by 8 bases and J by 0 bases, with 16 bases left in between. CDR3 DNA: TGCAGTACTACCCTTGACACCATGAACACTGAAGCTTTCTTT. Translating it yields CSTTLDTMNTEAFF.

This clonotype has just a few counts. This chain connects TRBV10-2 to TRBJ2-7, with 7 bases identical to TRBD1. The CDR3 loop spans 13 amino acids. The germline V gene encodes CDR1 WSHSY and CDR2 SAAADI. Trimming took 8 bases from V and 3 from J; bases not matched to a gene: 7. CDR3 nucleotide sequence: TGCGCCAGCGCAGGGGGTTCTGGCTACGAGCAGTACTTC. Protein product: CASAGGSGYEQYF.

The chain recombines TRBV12-3 or TRBV12-4 with TRBJ2-1, with unresolved D. V shed 3 bases and J shed 4 bases, with 10 bases lying between them. The CDR3 is 14 amino acids. The CDR3 sequence is CASSFMERYNEQFF. In nucleotides, the CDR3 is TGTGCCAGCAGTTTCATGGAACGTTACAATGAGCAGTTCTTC.

The J gene is TRBJ2-7, the V gene TRBV12-3 or TRBV12-4; weak D call: TRBD1 (6 bases). The J call is doubtful: the DNA matches TRBJ2-5 better. The CDR3 totals 13 residues. CDR3 amino acids: CASLGAPQETQYF. Here the CDR3 DNA reads TGTGCCAGCCTGGGGGCCCCACAAGAGACCCAGTACTTC.

The chain recombines TRBV6-2 or TRBV6-3 with TRBJ2-1; the D gene is possibly TRBD2 (5 bases). Germline V lookup: CDR1 MNHEY, CDR2 SVGEGT. V lost 8 bases to trimming and J lost 0 bases, with 14 bases between them. This CDR3 comprises 15 residues. The CDR3 nucleotides are TGTGCCAGCGGGCAGAGCGGAAGCTCCTACAATGAGCAGTTCTTC. Protein sequence: CASGQSGSSYNEQFF.

The V call is TRBV18, the J call TRBJ2-7; TRBD2 matches 9 bases. The CDR3 contains 14 residues. CDR1 is KGHSH and CDR2 is LQKENI in the germline V gene. V was pared by 2 bases and J by 6 bases, with 5 bases of the junction left unmatched. CDR3 in DNA: TGTGCCAGCTCACCATCGGCGGGAGGGCTCGAGCAGTACTTC. Translation: CASSPSAGGLEQYF.

The J gene is TRBJ2-1, the V gene TRBV29-1; tentatively, D is TRBD1 or TRBD2 (6 bases each). Deletions cut 4 bases from V and 2 bases from J, with 9 bases between. Germline V lookup: CDR1 SQVTM, CDR2 ANQGSEA. The CDR3 runs to 13 residues. CDR3 amino acids: CSVGGAAYNEQFF. The CDR3 DNA reads TGCAGCGTTGGGGGGGCGGCCTACAATGAGCAGTTCTTC.

The J gene is TRBJ2-7, the V gene TRBV5-1; D unclear. V dropped 0 bases and J dropped 4 bases, with 17 bases sitting between them. The CDR3 is made up of 16 amino acids. Germline CDR1 and CDR2: SGHRS and YFSETQ. DNA for the CDR3: TGCGCCAGCAGCTTGGTCGACGGAACCCGCATTTACGAGCAGTACTTC. Protein: CASSLVDGTRIYEQYF.

This clonotype came up a few times. The CDR3 coding sequence is TGTGCCAGCAGCCAACCGGGGTATGTCTACAATGAGCAGTTCTTC. Amino acids: CASSQPGYVYNEQFF. The V gene is TRBV14, the J gene TRBJ2-1; perhaps TRBD2 as D (5 bases). CDR3 length: 15 residues. Trimming stripped 2 bases from V and 3 bases from J, with 11 bases between. The germline V gene has CDR1 SGHDN and CDR2 FVKESK.

Here the CDR3 DNA reads TGCGCCAGCAGCCAGGGGTGGGCTAGCGGTGCTTACCAAGAGACCCAGTACTTC. Translation: CASSQGWASGAYQETQYF. J is TRBJ2-5 and V is TRBV4-1; TRBD2 matches at 7 bases. This CDR3 contains 18 residues. Germline V gene lookup returns CDR1 MGHRA and CDR2 YSYEKL. The trim removed 3 bases at V and 0 bases at J, leaving 13 bases unmatched.

The rearrangement uses TRBV28 and TRBJ2-7; 9 positions match TRBD1. Trimming removed 6 bases from V and 5 bases from J; junction bases left unmatched: 8. CDR1 and CDR2 (germline): MDHEN, SYDVKM. CDR3 length: 14 residues. The chain's CDR3 is CASRRDRVRNEQYF. As DNA, the CDR3 is TGTGCCAGCAGGCGGGACAGGGTAAGGAACGAGCAGTACTTC.

This clonotype has only a few counts. V is TRBV7-9 and J is TRBJ2-3; TRBD2 aligns across 12 bases. The length of the CDR3 is 15 residues. Germline CDR1 and CDR2: SEHNR and FQNEAQ (reference sequence). The V segment lost 5 bases and the J segment 2 bases; nucleotides outside the gene matches: 2. CDR3 sequence: CASSPSGRDTDTQYF. For the CDR3, the DNA is TGTGCCAGCAGCCCTAGCGGGAGGGACACAGATACGCAGTATTTT.

V usage is TRBV5-4 and J usage is TRBJ2-2, with TRBD2 as a possible D gene (6 bases). This CDR3 comprises 16 residues. The V gene lost 4 bases and the J gene lost 1 base, with 14 bases spanning the gap. CDR1 and CDR2 (germline): SGHNT, YYREEE (reference sequence). This chain's CDR3 is CASSSLAGLNTGELFF. The CDR3 DNA sequence: TGTGCCAGCAGCAGCCTCGCGGGATTGAACACCGGGGAGCTGTTTTTT.

This clonotype was seen a handful of times. CDR3 protein: CASSQGGQRDPVRETQYF. The CDR3 DNA sequence: TGTGCCAGCAGCCAAGGGGGCCAGCGGGACCCGGTCCGGGAGACCCAGTACTTC. The genes are TRBV14 and TRBJ2-5; 7 bases are shared with TRBD2. With V trimmed by 1 base and J by 5 bases, 16 bases remained unmatched. This CDR3 has 18 amino acids. Germline CDR1 and CDR2: SGHDN and FVKESK.

The chain joins TRBV4-1 to TRBJ2-1; 12 nucleotides agree with TRBD2. With V trimmed by 4 bases and J by 9 bases, 7 bases remained unmatched. There are 15 residues in the CDR3. Germline CDR1 MGHRA, CDR2 YSYEKL. CDR3 in amino acids: CASSRASGRASEQFF. As DNA, the CDR3 is TGCGCCAGCAGCCGCGCTAGCGGGAGGGCCAGTGAGCAGTTCTTC.

The chain recombines TRBV20-1 with TRBJ1-2; D may be TRBD1 (5 bases). This CDR3 has 14 residues. Between the trimmed V and J ends, which lost 1 base and 4 bases, there was a span of 13 bases. Germline V gene sequence: CDR1 DFQATT, CDR2 SNEGSKA (reference sequence). This CDR3 reads CSARAVGRSYGYTF. For the CDR3, the DNA is TGCAGTGCTAGAGCAGTGGGGCGTAGCTATGGCTACACCTTC.

The gene calls are TRBV12-3 or TRBV12-4 and TRBJ1-6; possible D gene TRBD1, 5 bases. The CDR3 runs 14 residues. The ends were cut back, 3 bases at V and 8 bases at J, with 11 bases in the middle. CDR3 protein: CASSFRGGYSPLHF. CDR3 sequence (DNA): TGTGCCAGCAGTTTTCGGGGGGGGTATTCACCCCTCCACTTT.

The chain uses TRBV6-5 and TRBJ2-1; TRBD2 might be the D (6 bases). Germline loops: CDR1 MNHEY, CDR2 SVGAGI. The CDR3 extends over 13 amino acids. The V end lost 8 bases, the J end lost 4 bases, and 12 bases lay between the germline ends. The CDR3 region has the DNA TGTGCCAGCGCCCCGGGACTGTACAATGAGCAGTTCTTC. Amino acids: CASAPGLYNEQFF.